Listed here are 27 T cell receptor beta chains from one sample, sequenced in a study of T cells in Graves' hyperthyroidism and ophthalmopathy. TCR beta CDR3 sequences were amplified from RNA transcripts. The study used the HTBI primer set for a first-round RT-PCR of the TCR CDR3. TCRdb called the multiplex PCR reads again in MiXCR, with one record for every CDR3 protein. The sample yields 540,000 or so distinct CDR3 sequences, more than 15% seen once. Sequencing was carried out using blood. The source of these receptors is a young woman with Graves' hyperthyroidism.

Points on this clonotype: A single base separates this from a much larger clone, so it may be a read error. This chain joins TRBV6-5 and TRBJ1-1, with no clear D. The CDR3 has 15 amino acids. V lost 4 bases and J 4 bases, leaving 16 bases between the germline ends. Germline V gene lookup returns CDR1 MNHEY and CDR2 SVGAGI. The CDR3 protein is CASSSTPGLSTEAFF. The CDR3 DNA sequence: TGTGCCAGCAGTTCCACTCCAGGACTGAGCACTGAAGCTTTCTTT.

At least ten counts were recorded for this clonotype. Written as DNA, the CDR3 is TGTGCCAGCAGTGATAAGTTTTTGGGGACAGGAAGCACTGAAGCTTTCTTT. It codes for CASSDKFLGTGSTEAFF. J is TRBJ1-1 and V is TRBV6-1; 8 bases line up with TRBD1. The CDR3 sequence is 17 residues long. The germline V gene encodes CDR1 MNHNS and CDR2 SASEGT. V was pared by 3 bases and J by 4 bases, with 13 bases of the junction left unmatched.

The chain carries TRBV13 and TRBJ1-3; 11 bases fit TRBD1. CDR1 is PRHDT and CDR2 is FYEKMQ in the germline V gene (reference sequence). CDR3 length: 20 amino acids. V was clipped by 5 bases and J by 3 bases; unmatched bases: 18. CDR3 nucleotide sequence: TGTGCCAGCAGCGCGGCTCCCGGGACAGGGGGTCCCGGAATTGGAAACACCATATATTTT. Translation gives CASSAAPGTGGPGIGNTIYF.

The chain links TRBV7-2 to TRBJ2-7; TRBD1 or TRBD2 may be the D gene (5 bases each). Trimming stripped 1 base from V and 2 bases from J, with 12 bases between. This CDR3 has 15 amino acids. Germline assignment: CDR1 SGHTA and CDR2 FQGNSA. CDR3 coding DNA: TGTGCCAGCAGCTTAGGCCGGGACGCCCCCTACGAGCAGTACTTC. This encodes CASSLGRDAPYEQYF.

The chain employs TRBV28 and TRBJ2-6; D is unresolved. CDR3 length equals 15 residues. V lost 4 bases and J lost 4, with 11 bases in between. Per the germline V gene, CDR1 is MDHEN and CDR2 is SYDVKM. The CDR3 bases are TGTGCCAGCAGTTCGGTCGTTTTGGGGGCCAACGTCCTGACTTTC. Protein: CASSSVVLGANVLTF.

On this clonotype itself: A read error is possible here, since a much larger clone lies one base away. This rearrangement joins TRBV20-1 to TRBJ2-1; D uncertain. Germline CDR1 and CDR2: DFQATT and SNEGSKA (reference sequence). V shed 6 bases and J shed 10 bases, with 22 bases lying between them. The CDR3 has 14 residues. As DNA, the CDR3 is TGCAGTGCCCTCTTAGGTCTCGCCGTCGCCGAGCAGTTCTTC. Encoded protein: CSALLGLAVAEQFF.

This clonotype showed up many times. The chain carries TRBV6-5 and TRBJ2-1; no definite D call. The CDR3 extends over 15 amino acids. The germline V gene has CDR1 MNHEY and CDR2 SVGAGI. V lost 2 bases, J lost 0 bases, and 8 bases lay in between. The DNA of the CDR3 is TGTGCCAGCAGTTACCCCCGGGCCTCCTACAATGAGCAGTTCTTC. It is translated as CASSYPRASYNEQFF.

This clonotype has a count of ten or more. The J gene is TRBJ2-3, the V gene TRBV3-1; 7 bases are a match to TRBD2. The CDR3 is 12 residues long. V shed 4 bases and J 6 bases; nucleotides not matched to a gene: 1. Looked up from germline, CDR1 is LGHDT and CDR2 is YNNKEL (reference sequence). The CDR3 region has the DNA TGTGCCAGCAGCCGAGCGGGGGATACGCAGTATTTT. This gives the protein CASSRAGDTQYF.

This clonotype was detected many times. The V gene is TRBV27, the J gene TRBJ2-4; D not resolved. Germline V gene sequence: CDR1 MNHEY, CDR2 SMNVEV (reference sequence). V was cut by 1 base and J by 3 bases, with 7 bases left in between. The CDR3 runs 14 residues. The CDR3 loop is CASSLWGGKNIQYF. The CDR3 DNA sequence: TGTGCCAGCAGTTTATGGGGTGGCAAAAACATTCAGTACTTC.

V usage is TRBV11-3 and J usage is TRBJ2-1; 15 nucleotides align to TRBD2. This CDR3 comprises 17 residues. CDR1 and CDR2 (germline): SGHNT, YENEEA. The ends lost 5 bases at V and 6 bases at J; junction bases unmatched: 8. The CDR3 region has the DNA TGTGCCAGCAGCCCTAGCGGGACTAGCGGGAGGCCCAATGAGCAGTTCTTC. Amino acids: CASSPSGTSGRPNEQFF.

This clonotype was recorded many times. The rearrangement uses TRBV12-3 or TRBV12-4 and TRBJ2-3; 8 bases match TRBD2. CDR3 length: 15 amino acids. The trim removed 3 bases at V and 1 base at J, leaving 3 bases unmatched. CDR3: CASSFSGEGTDTQYF. Written as DNA, the CDR3 is TGTGCCAGCAGTTTTAGCGGGGAAGGCACAGATACGCAGTATTTT.

This clonotype was recorded a few times. The chain links TRBV12-5 to TRBJ2-4, with 7 bases matching TRBD1. Germline CDR1 is LGHNT and CDR2 is FRNRAP. With 3 bases clipped from V and 4 bases from J, the junction kept 6 bases outside the gene matches. The CDR3 is 15 residues long. The CDR3 region has the DNA TGTGCTAGTGGTTTCATCCGGGACAGTAAAAACATTCAGTACTTC. Its protein is CASGFIRDSKNIQYF. Full variable domain (outside the CDR3, taken from reference TRBV12-5 and TRBJ2-4): DARVTQTPRHKVTEMGQEVTMRCQPILGHNTVFWYRQTMMQGLELLAYFRNRAPLDDSGMPKDRFSAEMPDATLATLKIQPSEPRDSAVYFCASGFIRDSKNIQYFGAGTRLSVL.

The chain joins TRBV30 to TRBJ1-5; D may be TRBD1 (6 bases). Germline V gene sequence: CDR1 GTSNPN, CDR2 SVGIG (reference sequence). The CDR3 is 14 residues long. Trimming took off 3 bases at V and 0 bases at J, with 9 bases between the two ends. CDR3 region: CAWRQGYSNQPQHF. The CDR3 DNA sequence: TGTGCCTGGAGGCAGGGGTATAGCAATCAGCCCCAGCATTTT.

There are a few counts of this clonotype. The chain links TRBV7-9 to TRBJ2-2; no definite D call. This CDR3 region has 14 residues. V lost 1 base, J lost 4 bases, and 7 bases lay in between. CDR1 is SEHNR, CDR2 FQNEAQ, per germline (reference sequence). DNA of the CDR3: TGTGCCAGCAGCTTAGGGGCGCTCACCGGGGAGCTGTTTTTT. Amino acids: CASSLGALTGELFF. The full variable domain, with the rest looked up from reference TRBV7-9 and TRBJ2-2, is DTGVSQNPRHKITKRGQNVTFRCDPISEHNRLYWYRQTLGQGPEFLTYFQNEAQLEKSRLLSDRFSAERPKGSFSTLEIQRTEQGDSAMYLCASSLGALTGELFFGEGSRLTVL.

This clonotype was seen many times. This sequence joins TRBV6-5 and TRBJ2-3, with 13 bases fitting TRBD2. This CDR3 region has 17 residues. Germline V gene lookup returns CDR1 MNHEY and CDR2 SVGAGI. V was pared by 2 bases and J by 1 base, with 3 bases of the junction left unmatched. The CDR3 coding sequence is TGTGCCAGCAGTTACAGAGGACTAGCGGGAGGCACAGATACGCAGTATTTT. Residues: CASSYRGLAGGTDTQYF.

This clonotype was counted ten times or more. The gene calls are TRBV6-1 and TRBJ2-7, with a weak D call TRBD2 (6 bases). The V end was cut by 6 bases, the J end by 5 bases, with 8 bases between. Germline assignment: CDR1 MNHNS and CDR2 SASEGT. CDR3 size: 11 residues. CDR3 DNA: TGTGCCAGCAGGCGGGACCACGAGCAGTACTTC. Its translation: CASRRDHEQYF.

This clonotype was counted between two and nine times. Given the absence of the conserved phenylalanine or tryptophan at the CDR3 end, a read error is likely. The chain links TRBV5-1 to TRBJ2-1, with 7 bases fitting TRBD2. Germline CDR1 and CDR2: SGHRS and YFSETQ. Trimming removed 0 bases from V and 7 bases from J; junction bases left unmatched: 7. The CDR3 has 15 amino acids. The CDR3 sequence: CASSLGGRARNEQFL. DNA for the CDR3: TGCGCCAGCAGCTTGGGGGGGAGGGCCAGGAATGAGCAGTTCCTC.

CDR3 nucleotides: TGCAGCGTTGTGGGACAGAGTGTGACCCAGTACTTC. The encoded protein is CSVVGQSVTQYF. This chain links TRBV29-1 with TRBJ2-5; 7 bases fit TRBD1. The CDR3 runs 12 residues. The germline V gene has CDR1 SQVTM and CDR2 ANQGSEA. V was clipped by 4 bases and J by 7 bases; unmatched bases: 6.

Of note for this clonotype: One base away lies a much larger clone, so this may be a sequencing read error. The chain employs TRBV27 and TRBJ1-1; D remains ambiguous. The CDR3 is 13 residues long. Trimming cost V 4 bases and J 1 base, with 7 bases left between them. Germline V gene lookup returns CDR1 MNHEY and CDR2 SMNVEV (reference sequence). The CDR3 reads CASSSRRNTEAFF. In nucleotides, the CDR3 is TGTGCCAGCAGTTCCCGGAGGAACACTGAAGCTTTCTTT.

This clonotype has a handful of counts. Germline and junction disagree at one end, which may indicate a read error. This sequence joins TRBV15 and TRBJ2-1; 13 positions agree with TRBD2. The CDR3 is made up of 16 amino acids. Germline CDR1 is LNHNV and CDR2 is YYDKDF (reference sequence). CDR3 loop: CAARARGTSGTPEQFF. Written as DNA, the CDR3 is TGTGCCGCCAGGGCGAGGGGGACTAGCGGGACGCCTGAGCAGTTCTTC.

The sample holds many counts of this clonotype. The chain has TRBV20-1 and TRBJ2-3; D might be TRBD2 (6 bases). Per the germline V gene, CDR1 is DFQATT and CDR2 is SNEGSKA (reference sequence). Trimming removed 5 bases from V and 8 bases from J, with 11 bases in between. The CDR3 is 11 residues long. CDR3 region: CSAGGASTQYF. As DNA, the CDR3 is TGCAGTGCTGGCGGGGCTTCTACGCAGTATTTT.

The rearrangement links TRBV12-3 or TRBV12-4 to TRBJ2-7; weak D call: TRBD2 (6 bases). Trimming stripped 6 bases from V and 6 bases from J, with 33 bases between. The length of the CDR3 is 19 residues. The CDR3 is CASRTGSINPYVHDFEQYF. The DNA of the CDR3 is TGTGCCAGCAGGACCGGGAGCATCAACCCCTACGTTCACGATTTCGAGCAGTACTTC.

This clonotype was recorded many times. This chain connects TRBV2 to TRBJ2-7; D remains ambiguous. V lost 10 bases and J lost 5, with 21 bases in between. The CDR3 extends over 14 amino acids. Germline lookup yields CDR1 SNHLY and CDR2 FYNNEI. The CDR3 spells CATLKSDGSHEQYF. CDR3 DNA sequence: TGTGCCACCTTAAAGTCCGACGGTTCCCACGAGCAGTACTTC.

This rearrangement joins TRBV10-3 to TRBJ1-3; maybe TRBD1 (5 bases). The V gene's germline CDR1 is ENHRY and CDR2 SYGVKD. The CDR3 is 13 residues long. V was pared by 6 bases and J by 4 bases, with 10 bases between. CDR3: CAIREGPGNTIYF. CDR3 nucleotides: TGTGCCATCAGGGAGGGACCGGGAAACACCATATATTTT.

This clonotype was recorded at least ten times. The V and J genes are TRBV30 and TRBJ2-7; 8 bases line up with TRBD2. Germline assignment: CDR1 GTSNPN and CDR2 SVGIG (reference sequence). CDR3 length: 14 amino acids. The ends lost 0 bases at V and 0 bases at J; junction bases unmatched: 1. CDR3 sequence (DNA): TGTGCCTGGAGTGTCGGGGGGGACTCCTACGAGCAGTACTTC. Its protein product is CAWSVGGDSYEQYF.

This clonotype was counted many times. One end of the junction is discordant with germline, which a read error may explain. CDR3 sequence reads: CAKSGPGPEAFF. The CDR3 region has the DNA TGTGCCAAATCGGGACCGGGACCTGAGGCTTTCTTT. The chain combines TRBV2 with TRBJ1-1; possible D gene TRBD1, 5 bases. There are 12 residues in the CDR3. Germline values: CDR1 SNHLY, CDR2 FYNNEI. The variable domain in full, with the rest retrieved from reference TRBV2 and TRBJ1-1, is EPEVTQTPSHQVTQMGQEVILRCVPISNHLYFYWYRQILGQKVEFLVSFYNNEISEKSEIFDDQFSVERPDGSNFTLKIRSTKLEDSAMYFCAKSGPGPEAFFGQGTRLTVV.

This clonotype was found many times. This chain uses TRBV3-1 with TRBJ2-7; D is uncertain. Deletions cut 0 bases from V and 2 bases from J, with 5 bases between. CDR3 length equals 13 residues. Germline V gives CDR1 LGHDT, CDR2 YNNKEL (reference sequence). The CDR3 protein is CASSQDMAYEQYF. CDR3 coding DNA: TGTGCCAGCAGCCAAGATATGGCCTACGAGCAGTACTTC.